Listed here are 29 T cell receptor beta chains from one sample, sequenced in a study of T cells expressing NK-cell markers. TCRdb reprocessed the 5' RACE reads; each CDR3 protein has one entry and no DNA is given. The listing contains under 200,000 distinct CDR3 sequences. The sample comprised blood T cells: a sorted CD56 or NKG2C T cell subset, CD4+ or CD8+ T cells, or bulk PBMC T cells (not recorded which). The receptors stem from a woman aged 18 to 69 in good health.

The V gene is TRBV7-3, the J gene TRBJ2-1; TCRdb picks TRBD2, but there is no DNA to check that call. The CDR3 has 15 amino acids. Germline lookup yields CDR1 SGHTA and CDR2 FQGTGA. The CDR3 loop reads CASSYGLGHGDEQFF.

This chain links TRBV5-6 with TRBJ2-3; as DNA is missing, the TRBD1 call by TCRdb cannot be tested. Looked up from germline, CDR1 is SGHDT and CDR2 is YYEEEE. The CDR3 runs 15 residues. CDR3 protein: CASNKDRGNTDTQYF.

The chain recombines TRBV3-1 with TRBJ2-7; the TCRdb call, TRBD2, lacks DNA for checking. The CDR3 spans 15 residues. CDR1 and CDR2 (germline): LGHDT, YNNKEL (reference sequence). CDR3 protein: CASSSLAGLSYEQYF.

V usage is TRBV5-1 and J usage is TRBJ2-3; TCRdb selects TRBD2, and the lack of DNA leaves this call unchecked. The CDR3 has 16 amino acids. Germline lookup yields CDR1 SGHRS and CDR2 YFSETQ. The CDR3 loop is CASSPPLSGVVDTQYF.

CDR3 region: CSAEDREPYEQYF. This chain links TRBV20-1 with TRBJ2-7; TCRdb designates TRBD1, a call that cannot be tested without DNA. Germline V gene lookup returns CDR1 DFQATT and CDR2 SNEGSKA (reference sequence). The length of the CDR3 is 13 residues.

This chain uses TRBV20-1 with TRBJ1-1; lacking DNA, the TRBD1 call made by TCRdb goes unchecked. This CDR3 has 14 residues. CDR1 is DFQATT and CDR2 is SNEGSKA in the germline V gene (reference sequence). The CDR3: CSASPPGVGTEAFF.

The V gene is TRBV4-1, the J gene TRBJ2-7; TCRdb proposes TRBD1, but this gene call is untestable without DNA. This CDR3 comprises 14 residues. CDR1 is MGHRA, CDR2 YSYEKL, per germline. This CDR3 is CASSQPTGEHEQYF.

The chain is built from TRBV12-3 or TRBV12-4 and TRBJ1-2. This CDR3 has 14 residues. CDR3: CASSRTVDGRGYTF.

The chain employs TRBV7-8 and TRBJ1-1. The CDR3 is 15 amino acids. The V gene's germline CDR1 is SGHVS and CDR2 FQNEAQ. This chain's CDR3 is CASSFSWEANTEAFF.

The V gene is TRBV29-1, the J gene TRBJ2-1; the D call from TCRdb, TRBD2, cannot be confirmed without DNA. Germline V gives CDR1 SQVTM, CDR2 ANQGSEA. The CDR3 length is 15 residues. CDR3 region: CSVEDPRGGRNEQFF.

The chain recombines TRBV5-1 with TRBJ1-2. The CDR3 spans 14 residues. The V gene's germline CDR1 is SGHRS and CDR2 YFSETQ. CDR3 in amino acids: CASSLVTANYGYTF.

The gene calls are TRBV20-1 and TRBJ2-7. Germline CDR1 reads DFQATT; CDR2 reads SNEGSKA (reference sequence). The CDR3 is 14 amino acids. The CDR3 region is CSARDPLNDVEQYF.

The chain has TRBV20-1 and TRBJ1-1. Germline values: CDR1 DFQATT, CDR2 SNEGSKA (reference sequence). CDR3 length: 15 amino acids. CDR3 protein: CSAKESVSLNTEAFF.

The chain couples TRBV20-1 to TRBJ1-5; without DNA, the TCRdb call of TRBD1 cannot be checked. This CDR3 is 13 amino acids long. CDR1 is DFQATT, CDR2 SNEGSKA, per germline (reference sequence). The CDR3 sequence is CSASAGGDQPQHF.

This chain links TRBV7-9 with TRBJ2-7. CDR3 length: 15 residues. CDR1 SEHNR and CDR2 FQNEAQ come from the germline V gene (reference sequence). CDR3 residues: CASSLGSGRSDEQYF.

The genes are TRBV20-1 and TRBJ1-4; TCRdb's D call of TRBD1 is untestable without DNA. The CDR3 spans 13 residues. CDR1 and CDR2 from the germline V gene are DFQATT and SNEGSKA (reference sequence). The CDR3: CSVPGRGAEKLFF.

This chain joins TRBV28 and TRBJ1-4; without DNA, the TCRdb call of TRBD1 cannot be checked. This CDR3 comprises 14 residues. Germline values: CDR1 MDHEN, CDR2 SYDVKM. The CDR3 sequence: CASSLPGRGEKLFF.

The chain is built from TRBV20-1 and TRBJ2-5; the TRBD2 assignment by TCRdb is unverifiable without DNA. The V gene's germline CDR1 is DFQATT and CDR2 SNEGSKA (reference sequence). CDR3 size: 15 residues. CDR3 sequence: CSASSSGKYQETQYF.

The chain combines TRBV20-1 with TRBJ2-7; TCRdb returns TRBD1, unconfirmable since there is no DNA. The length of the CDR3 is 16 residues. CDR1 and CDR2 (germline): DFQATT, SNEGSKA (reference sequence). This CDR3 is CSAKTPEGTRRGEQYF.

CDR3 protein: CATSLPGLASTDTQYF. The chain joins TRBV24-1 to TRBJ2-3; the TRBD2 assignment by TCRdb is unverifiable without DNA. This CDR3 is 16 amino acids long. The germline gives CDR1 KGHDR, CDR2 SFDVKD.

The chain combines TRBV27 with TRBJ2-1; without DNA, the TCRdb call of TRBD2 cannot be checked. This CDR3 is built from 13 residues. Germline lookup yields CDR1 MNHEY and CDR2 SMNVEV (reference sequence). CDR3 sequence: CASERAGYNEQFF.

CDR3 loop: CASSVVGGAYNEQFF. The gene calls are TRBV9 and TRBJ2-1; TCRdb reports TRBD1, a call that lacks DNA to check it against. This CDR3 comprises 15 residues. Germline CDR1 reads SGDLS; CDR2 reads YYNGEE.

The rearrangement links TRBV7-7 to TRBJ2-1. Per the germline V gene, CDR1 is SSHAT and CDR2 is FNYEAQ (reference sequence). The CDR3 spans 14 residues. The CDR3 here is CASSLGLTDNEQFF.

The chain carries TRBV5-1 and TRBJ2-5; the D call of TRBD2 rests on TCRdb alone, since no DNA is present to check it. CDR3 length equals 15 residues. Germline V gives CDR1 SGHRS, CDR2 YFSETQ. This CDR3 reads CASSLAPSAEETQYF.

The V call is TRBV28, the J call TRBJ1-2. From germline, CDR1 is MDHEN and CDR2 SYDVKM. The length of the CDR3 is 12 residues. CDR3 region: CASSLRTWGYTF.

CDR3 amino acids: CASSLSWTTSGDIYF. J is TRBJ1-3 and V is TRBV5-1. The CDR3 covers 15 residues. CDR1 is SGHRS, CDR2 YFSETQ, per germline.

The rearrangement joins TRBV6-1 to TRBJ1-1. The CDR3 extends over 14 amino acids. Germline CDR1 and CDR2: MNHNS and SASEGT. The CDR3 protein is CASSLILGETEAFF.

The chain joins TRBV6-1 to TRBJ2-7. The V gene's germline CDR1 is MNHNS and CDR2 SASEGT. CDR3 length: 14 amino acids. CDR3 sequence reads: CASSRVQSTYEQYF.

The rearrangement uses TRBV12-3 or TRBV12-4 and TRBJ2-1; TCRdb outputs TRBD1, but without DNA this stays unchecked. This CDR3 comprises 14 residues. CDR3 in amino acids: CASSGTRYNNEQFF.